These 5 T cell receptor beta chains share one sample of origin, sequenced in a study of post-analysis software for immune sequencing data. Presence of unique molecular identifiers characterized the TCR beta cDNA libraries. TCRdb re-analysed the PCR reads in MiXCR, keeping a single row per CDR3 protein. Of fewer than 600,000 distinct CDR3 sequences listed, under 55% were seen once; the top ten hold roughly an eighth. Antigens of these TCRs are unknown. Study outcomes and limitations: Roughly five TRBV segments were significantly more frequent in patients than in controls. TRBV5-6, TRBV5-1 and TRBV20-1 were among these segments.

Sequencing was done on a sample of blood. The source of these receptors is a girl aged 10-17 years with multiple sclerosis.

The V and J genes are TRBV15 and TRBJ1-2; D is possibly TRBD1 (5 bases). The V and J ends lost 5 bases and 8 bases respectively, with 18 bases between them. Germline values: CDR1 LNHNV, CDR2 YYDKDF (reference sequence). The CDR3 contains 14 residues. Written as DNA, the CDR3 is TGTGCCACCAGCGGGGGTGTTGTCAGCGGAGGCTACACCTTC. Protein sequence: CATSGGVVSGGYTF.

This clonotype was seen just once. The chain recombines TRBV7-9 with TRBJ1-2, with 7 bases fitting TRBD1. Germline V gives CDR1 SEHNR, CDR2 FQNEAQ (reference sequence). The CDR3 has 13 residues. After removal of 6 bases from V and 7 bases from J, the junction contained 8 bases not matched to a gene. The CDR3 is CASSPDRAGGYTF. CDR3 in DNA: TGTGCCAGCAGTCCCGACAGGGCGGGTGGCTACACCTTC.

The V call is TRBV7-2, the J call TRBJ2-4; 12 bases line up with TRBD2. V was pared by 4 bases and J by 2 bases, with 15 bases of the junction left unmatched. This CDR3 spans 20 amino acids. The V gene's germline CDR1 is SGHTA and CDR2 FQGNSA. For the CDR3, the DNA is TGTGCCAGCAGCTCGCGTACGGGGCTAGCGGGAGGGCCTTCCAAAAACATTCAGTACTTC. Its translation is CASSSRTGLAGGPSKNIQYF.

This chain joins TRBV4-1 and TRBJ2-3; TRBD2 agrees at 9 bases. The V segment lost 0 bases and the J segment 2 bases; nucleotides outside the gene matches: 15. The CDR3 runs 20 residues. CDR1 is MGHRA and CDR2 is YSYEKL in the germline V gene. CDR3 sequence (DNA): TGCGCCAGCAGCCAAGAGGCGAGCGGGAGGACCCAAAAGCACACAGATACGCAGTATTTT. Protein product: CASSQEASGRTQKHTDTQYF.

The CDR3 reads CASGKQETQYF. The CDR3 DNA follows: TGTGCCAGCGGTAAACAAGAGACCCAGTACTTC. The V gene is TRBV28, the J gene TRBJ2-5; no reliable D call. Trimming shortened V by 8 bases and J by 2 bases, and 6 bases separated the two germline ends. The germline CDR1 and CDR2 sequences are MDHEN and SYDVKM. The CDR3 sequence is 11 residues long.